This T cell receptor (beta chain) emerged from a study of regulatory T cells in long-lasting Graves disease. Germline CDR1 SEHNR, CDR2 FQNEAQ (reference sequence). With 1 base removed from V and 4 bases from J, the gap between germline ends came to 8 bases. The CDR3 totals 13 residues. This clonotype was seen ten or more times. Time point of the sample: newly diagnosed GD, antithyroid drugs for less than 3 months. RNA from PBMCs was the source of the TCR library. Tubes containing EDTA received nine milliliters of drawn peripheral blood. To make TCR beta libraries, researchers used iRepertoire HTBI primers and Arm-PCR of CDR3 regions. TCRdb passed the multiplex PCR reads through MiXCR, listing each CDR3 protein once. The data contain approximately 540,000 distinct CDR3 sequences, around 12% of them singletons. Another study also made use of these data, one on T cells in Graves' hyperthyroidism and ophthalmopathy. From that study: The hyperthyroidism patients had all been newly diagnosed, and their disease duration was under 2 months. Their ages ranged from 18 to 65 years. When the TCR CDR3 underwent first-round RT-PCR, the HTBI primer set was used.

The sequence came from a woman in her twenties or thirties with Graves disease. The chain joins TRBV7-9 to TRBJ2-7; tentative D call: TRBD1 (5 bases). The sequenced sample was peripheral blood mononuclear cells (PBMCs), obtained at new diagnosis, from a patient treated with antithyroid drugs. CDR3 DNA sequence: TGTGCCAGCAGCTTAGTACAGGAGTACGAGCAGTACTTC. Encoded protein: CASSLVQEYEQYF.